This T cell receptor beta chain was obtained from a study of vaccination and CD4 T cells after COVID-19. Study-wide findings and caveats: The median count of SARS-CoV-2-reactive clonotypes rose from about 20 to 38, not significantly.

As to this clonotype: Its antigen is undetermined.

Treatment given: roughly 11-day PBMC culture with coronavirus spike peptide pools or control peptides (ViraFEST assay). Collection of the unexposed donor's CD4+ T cells took place before the COVID-19 pandemic (2011-2018). Cultured CD4+ T-cell DNA underwent Oncomine TCR Beta short-read sequencing. Genomic DNA from cultured CD4+ T cells was extracted. TCRdb fed the PCR reads into MiXCR, producing one record per CDR3 protein. Of about 7,000 distinct CDR3 sequences in the sample, around 32% were seen once. With 6 bases removed from V and 2 bases from J, the gap between germline ends came to 15 bases. Germline lookup yields CDR1 DFQATT and CDR2 SNEGSKA (reference sequence). The CDR3 runs 14 residues.

The receptor comes from a human donor in good health. Source material: CD4+ T cells from blood, cultured in vitro. The chain recombines TRBV20-1 with TRBJ2-3; D is perhaps TRBD1 (7 bases). The CDR3 region has the DNA TGCAGTGCCCAAGGAGGGGGCTTCACAGATACGCAGTATTTT. Encoded protein: CSAQGGGFTDTQYF.